The 27 T cell receptor beta chains reported below all come from one sample, sequenced in a study of T cells after posttransplantation cyclophosphamide. Assay used: immunoSEQ multiplex PCR; TCRdb lists only in-frame clones, some missing. Observed in the sample are about 39,000 clones, none of them singletons. The source material was PBMCs. The receptors originated from a woman aged 45-65 years in good health and a related stem cell transplant donor.

This clone was seen many times. The J gene is TRBJ1-5, the V gene TRBV29-1, with TRBD1 identical over 7 bases. Germline V lookup: CDR1 SQVTM, CDR2 ANQGSEA. The length of the CDR3 is 17 residues. The ends lost 3 bases at V and 1 base at J; junction bases unmatched: 12. The CDR3 loop reads CSVDLGQFFPSNQPQHF. Written as DNA, the CDR3 is TGCAGCGTTGATCTGGGACAGTTTTTTCCAAGCAATCAGCCCCAGCATTTT.

In this sample, this clone turned up many times. The rearrangement links TRBV7-6 to TRBJ2-1, with 7 bases lining up with TRBD1. V dropped 3 bases and J dropped 9; count of bases not matched to a gene: 8. Germline V CDR1 and CDR2: SGHVS, FNYEAQ. This CDR3 is 14 amino acids long. The CDR3 here is CASSFTTGRGEQFF. The CDR3 DNA reads as TGTGCCAGCAGCTTTACGACAGGGAGAGGTGAGCAGTTCTTC.

The table lists this clone with many counts. This CDR3 is CAISEEGHHTEAFF. Here the CDR3 DNA reads TGTGCCATCAGTGAGGAGGGACACCACACTGAAGCTTTCTTT. The chain links TRBV10-3 to TRBJ1-1, with a weak D call TRBD1 (6 bases). Germline V gives CDR1 ENHRY, CDR2 SYGVKD. V was pared by 2 bases and J by 3 bases, with 10 bases between. The CDR3 runs to 14 residues.

In its sample, this clone was seen many times. This chain links TRBV28 with TRBJ1-6; D might be TRBD1 (5 bases). Germline-derived CDR1 and CDR2 are MDHEN and SYDVKM. The CDR3 loop spans 13 amino acids. Between the trimmed V and J ends, which lost 8 bases and 10 bases, there was a span of 15 bases. CDR3 sequence: CASGRGFWSPLHF. DNA for the CDR3: TGTGCCAGCGGGCGGGGCTTTTGGTCACCCCTCCACTTT.

This clone was found many times. The chain is built from TRBV19 and TRBJ2-2, with 10 nucleotides matching TRBD1. CDR3 length equals 17 residues. In germline, CDR1 is LNHDA, CDR2 SQIVND (reference sequence). The V gene end was trimmed by 5 bases and the J gene end by 2 bases; junction bases not matched to a gene: 8. The CDR3 nucleotides are TGTGCCAGTAGTCCTCGGGACAGGGGCACAAACACCGGGGAGCTGTTTTTT. Its protein product is CASSPRDRGTNTGELFF.

This clone was detected many times. The chain uses TRBV7-9 and TRBJ2-3; D might be TRBD2 (6 bases). CDR3 length: 16 amino acids. Germline lookup yields CDR1 SEHNR and CDR2 FQNEAQ (reference sequence). Trimming pared 5 bases from V and 2 bases from J, leaving 17 bases between. CDR3 bases: TGTGCCAGCAGCCCAAGCGGGCAGTTAATCACAGATACGCAGTATTTT. Amino acid sequence: CASSPSGQLITDTQYF.

This clone was counted at least ten times. The chain joins TRBV5-4 to TRBJ1-1; weak D call: TRBD1 (5 bases). The germline V gene has CDR1 SGHNT and CDR2 YYREEE (reference sequence). V lost 9 bases and J lost 12, with 27 bases in between. CDR3 size: 14 residues. The CDR3 sequence is CATGGSPGGSSTFF. DNA of the CDR3: TGTGCCACCGGTGGCTCGCCGGGGGGTTCATCAACTTTCTTT.

At least ten counts were recorded for this clone. CDR3 residues: CASTPGTGRHEQYF. In nucleotides, the CDR3 is TGTGCCAGCACCCCCGGGACAGGGAGACACGAGCAGTACTTC. V gene TRBV27 combines with J gene TRBJ2-7; the match to TRBD1 covers 9 bases. The CDR3 sequence is 14 residues long. Germline lookup yields CDR1 MNHEY and CDR2 SMNVEV (reference sequence). V dropped 7 bases and J dropped 5; count of bases not matched to a gene: 9.

This clone was counted at least ten times. J is TRBJ1-1 and V is TRBV19; possibly TRBD1 for D (5 bases). The V gene's germline CDR1 is LNHDA and CDR2 SQIVND (reference sequence). This CDR3 comprises 12 residues. Trimming cost V 1 base and J 11 bases, with 11 bases left between them. The DNA of the CDR3 is TGTGCCAGTAGTATAGGACGCCGGGGGGCTTTCTTT. Its protein is CASSIGRRGAFF. Filled out from reference TRBV19 and TRBJ1-1, the complete variable domain reads DGGITQSPKYLFRKEGQNVTLSCEQNLNHDAMYWYRQDPGQGLRLIYYSQIVNDFQKGDIAEGYSVSREKKESFPLTVTSAQKNPTAFYLCASSIGRRGAFFGQGTRLTVV.

This clone was seen a handful of times. The chain recombines TRBV6-1 with TRBJ1-1; TRBD1 matches 8 bases. This CDR3 has 14 residues. Germline CDR1 reads MNHNS; CDR2 reads SASEGT. J was trimmed by 1 base and V by 7 bases; bases with no gene match: 5. The CDR3 is CASIRTGTNTEAFF. CDR3 nucleotide sequence: TGTGCCAGCATTAGGACAGGGACGAACACTGAAGCTTTCTTT.

This clone was seen at least ten times. V usage is TRBV7-2 and J usage is TRBJ1-5; TRBD1 is a possible D gene (6 bases). Germline assignment: CDR1 SGHTA and CDR2 FQGNSA. The CDR3 is 14 residues long. V was shortened by 3 bases and J by 2 bases, with 8 bases between the two germline ends. Here the CDR3 DNA reads TGTGCCAGCAGCTTGAGACAGGGCAATCAGCCCCAGCATTTT. Protein: CASSLRQGNQPQHF.

This clone appeared many times. The CDR3 coding sequence is TGTGCCAGCAGTGAATGGGCACTGGGCCGTGGGACTGAAGCTTTCTTT. Translating gives CASSEWALGRGTEAFF. V gene TRBV6-4 combines with J gene TRBJ1-1; D unclear. This CDR3 has 16 amino acids. Germline CDR1 and CDR2: MRHNA and SNTAGT. Trimming took 3 bases from V and 5 from J, leaving 19 bases between them.

This clone was seen ten or more times. The chain's CDR3 is CASSLMGLSSYNEQFF. For the CDR3, the DNA is TGTGCCAGCAGTTTAATGGGCTTGAGCTCCTACAATGAGCAGTTCTTC. The V gene is TRBV28, the J gene TRBJ2-1, with D unclear. V dropped 2 bases and J dropped 0 bases, with 11 bases sitting between them. Germline V gene data show CDR1 as MDHEN and CDR2 as SYDVKM. The CDR3 has 16 residues.

This clone occurred many times. This chain uses TRBV6-1 with TRBJ1-2; no clear D. The CDR3 consists of 15 residues. CDR1 and CDR2 (germline): MNHNS, SASEGT. V was shortened by 0 bases and J by 9 bases, with 17 bases between the two germline ends. The DNA for the CDR3 is TGTGCCAGCAGTGAAGCGCGGATCCTCTCCCTGCGCTACACCTTC. Its translation is CASSEARILSLRYTF.

In its sample, this clone was seen many times. The V gene is TRBV19, the J gene TRBJ2-3; maybe TRBD1 (6 bases). The CDR3 sequence is 14 residues long. Trimming removed 3 bases from V and 2 bases from J, with 9 bases in between. Per germline, CDR1 LNHDA and CDR2 SQIVND (reference sequence). The CDR3 DNA reads TGTGCCAGTAGTATCAGGGGTTACACAGATACGCAGTATTTT. Translated, it gives CASSIRGYTDTQYF.

This clone occurred many times. V and J are TRBV9 and TRBJ1-6; D call uncertain. V lost 1 base to trimming and J lost 8 bases, with 10 bases between them. CDR1 is SGDLS, CDR2 YYNGEE, per germline. There are 14 residues in the CDR3. The CDR3 region has the DNA TGTGCCAGCAGCGTAACTAACACGGATTCACCCCTCCACTTT. Protein sequence: CASSVTNTDSPLHF.

In this sample, this clone turned up many times. The CDR3 loop is CASSLVLSGAGGNGELFF. CDR3 nucleotides: TGTGCCAGCAGCTTAGTTCTTTCAGGGGCAGGGGGAAACGGGGAGCTGTTTTTT. The chain has TRBV7-8 and TRBJ2-2; 7 nucleotides agree with TRBD1. Looked up from germline, CDR1 is SGHVS and CDR2 is FQNEAQ. The CDR3 has 18 amino acids. V was clipped by 1 base and J by 7 bases; unmatched bases: 15. The whole variable domain, filled in from reference TRBV7-8 and TRBJ2-2, reads GAGVSQSPRYKVAKRGQDVALRCDPISGHVSLFWYQQALGQGPEFLTYFQNEAQLDKSGLPSDRFFAERPEGSVSTLKIQRTQQEDSAVYLCASSLVLSGAGGNGELFFGEGSRLTVL.

This clone was detected ten times or more. This chain joins TRBV19 and TRBJ1-1, with TRBD1 matching over 8 bases. Germline-derived CDR1 and CDR2 are LNHDA and SQIVND (reference sequence). The CDR3 spans 15 residues. V dropped 4 bases and J dropped 2; count of bases not matched to a gene: 6. The CDR3 DNA reads as TGTGCCAGTAGTACGAAGGGACAGGCAAACACTGAAGCTTTCTTT. Protein sequence: CASSTKGQANTEAFF.

This clone showed up many times. This chain joins TRBV12-5 and TRBJ2-3; a possible D gene is TRBD2 (6 bases). Trimming left V 6 bases short and J 2 bases short, with 12 bases between. This CDR3 spans 14 amino acids. Germline values: CDR1 LGHNT, CDR2 FRNRAP. Here the CDR3 reads CASGSGLITDTQYF. The CDR3 DNA is TGTGCTAGTGGCTCGGGACTGATCACAGATACGCAGTATTTT. The full variable domain, completed using reference TRBV12-5 and TRBJ2-3, is DARVTQTPRHKVTEMGQEVTMRCQPILGHNTVFWYRQTMMQGLELLAYFRNRAPLDDSGMPKDRFSAEMPDATLATLKIQPSEPRDSAVYFCASGSGLITDTQYFGPGTRLTVL.

This clone was counted many times. The chain carries TRBV6-6 and TRBJ2-2, with a possible D match to TRBD2 (6 bases). The CDR3 runs to 14 residues. The V gene's germline CDR1 is MNHNY and CDR2 SVGAGI (reference sequence). V was cut by 0 bases and J by 5 bases, with 7 bases left in between. The CDR3 spells CASSYSEGTGELFF. Written as DNA, the CDR3 is TGTGCCAGCAGTTACTCGGAGGGTACCGGGGAGCTGTTTTTT.

The table lists this clone with many counts. This chain links TRBV10-3 with TRBJ1-5; D is uncertain. This CDR3 has 14 amino acids. V dropped 10 bases and J dropped 0 bases, with 13 bases sitting between them. CDR1 is ENHRY and CDR2 is SYGVKD in the germline V gene. The CDR3 loop is CATQAGDSNQPQHF. CDR3 nucleotide sequence: TGTGCCACCCAAGCCGGTGATAGCAATCAGCCCCAGCATTTT.

This clone has a count of ten or more. J is TRBJ2-1 and V is TRBV5-4; 8 bases agree with TRBD2. J lost 10 bases, V lost 6 bases, and 15 bases had no gene match. Germline-derived CDR1 and CDR2 are SGHNT and YYREEE (reference sequence). CDR3 length: 15 amino acids. CDR3 protein: CASTPGGLSGGEQFF. The CDR3 region has the DNA TGTGCCAGCACTCCCGGGGGACTTTCGGGAGGGGAGCAGTTCTTC.

This clone was detected ten times or more. The rearrangement links TRBV7-8 to TRBJ2-7, with 10 bases fitting TRBD2. The germline V gene encodes CDR1 SGHVS and CDR2 FQNEAQ. The CDR3 is 15 residues long. The trim removed 5 bases at V and 7 bases at J, leaving 11 bases unmatched. The CDR3 DNA sequence: TGTGCCAGCAGCCAAATAGCGGGGGGCAGAGGGGAGCAGTACTTC. It specifies CASSQIAGGRGEQYF.

This clone was recorded at least ten times. The V and J genes are TRBV10-3 and TRBJ1-5; 11 bases fit TRBD1. Trimming cost V 3 bases and J 6 bases; bases outside gene matches: 7. Per germline, CDR1 ENHRY and CDR2 SYGVKD. There are 16 residues in the CDR3. The CDR3: CAISDPGQGARQPQHF. As DNA, the CDR3 is TGTGCCATCAGTGATCCCGGACAGGGGGCGCGTCAGCCCCAGCATTTT.

This clone was picked up many times. CDR3 protein: CASSLSQRNTIYF. The DNA of the CDR3 is TGTGCCAGCAGCTTATCTCAGAGGAACACCATATATTTT. The chain has TRBV7-2 and TRBJ1-3; no definite D call. Trimming took off 2 bases at V and 7 bases at J, with 9 bases between the two ends. In germline, CDR1 is SGHTA, CDR2 FQGNSA. CDR3 length equals 13 residues.

This clone appeared many times. The CDR3 sequence: CASSDRTGDRAIYF. The CDR3 DNA reads as TGCGCCAGCAGCGATCGGACAGGGGATCGCGCCATATATTTT. The chain joins TRBV5-1 to TRBJ1-3, with 9 bases identical to TRBD1. CDR3 size: 14 residues. Trimming at V came to 4 bases and at J to 11 bases, leaving 10 bases not matched to a gene. Germline V gene lookup returns CDR1 SGHRS and CDR2 YFSETQ.

This clone occurred many times. The chain is built from TRBV11-2 and TRBJ1-6, with a possible D match to TRBD1 (6 bases). Germline V gene sequence: CDR1 SGHAT, CDR2 FQNNGV. The CDR3 covers 14 residues. Deletions cut 2 bases from V and 9 bases from J, with 11 bases between. CDR3 sequence (DNA): TGTGCCAGCAGCTTATCGACAGGACCTTCACCCCTCCACTTT. Translating it yields CASSLSTGPSPLHF.